Included here is one T cell receptor (beta chain) sequence, with context. This table comes from immunoSEQ multiplex PCR, and its TCRdb copy is limited to in-frame clones, with some not included. The table records approximately 300,000 clones, around 86% of them present only once. This CDR3 region has 14 residues. J gave up 4 bases and V 8 bases, and 5 bases lay outside the gene matches. Germline CDR1 is LGHDT and CDR2 is YNNKEL (reference sequence). The sample comes from a study of blood T cell repertoires in COVID-19. In the study overall: The origin of the acute and convalescent COVID-19 samples was the United States, Italy and Spain.

The clonotype originates from a man aged 45-65 years with active or convalescent COVID-19. V usage is TRBV3-1 (or the pseudogene TRBV3-2) and J usage is TRBJ1-6; 7 bases fit TRBD1. Sequences were obtained from peripheral blood. The CDR3 loop is CASAAGQYNSPLHF. The CDR3 bases are TGTGCCAGCGCGGCGGGACAGTATAATTCACCCCTCCACTTT.